Following are 26 T cell receptor beta chains from one sample sequenced in a study of identical twins. TCRdb ran MiXCR on the 5' RACE reads and lists one entry per CDR3 protein. Of hundreds of thousands of distinct CDR3 sequences in the sample, roughly 8.6% were seen once. These data also formed part of another study, on yellow fever vaccine responses in identical twins.

The sequencing input was memory (CD45RO+) T cells sorted from blood. Receptors were obtained from a woman between 18 and 30 years old in good health.

This clonotype was seen many times. J is TRBJ2-5 and V is TRBV7-8; TRBD1 agrees at 8 bases. The CDR3 loop spans 15 amino acids. V was pared by 5 bases and J by 2 bases, with 7 bases of the junction left unmatched. Germline lookup yields CDR1 SGHVS and CDR2 FQNEAQ. The CDR3 loop reads CASSPRDRPQETQYF. The CDR3 DNA is TGTGCCAGCAGCCCCCGGGACAGGCCACAAGAGACCCAGTACTTC.

For the CDR3, the DNA is TGTGCCAGCAGCTTAGGGGCTAGGGGTCCGTACGAGCAGTACGTC. Encoded protein: CASSLGARGPYEQYV. The chain carries TRBV7-8 and TRBJ2-7; D is possibly TRBD1 (5 bases). V gave up 1 base and J gave up 4 bases, with 14 bases separating them. The length of the CDR3 is 15 residues. CDR1 and CDR2 from the germline V gene are SGHVS and FQNEAQ.

The V gene is TRBV3-1, the J gene TRBJ1-5, with 8 bases matching TRBD1. V trimming: 2 bases; J trimming: 9 bases; junction bases outside the gene matches: 9. The CDR3 has 15 residues. In germline, CDR1 is LGHDT, CDR2 YNNKEL (reference sequence). Here the CDR3 reads CASSQSGQGNGPQHF. The CDR3, as DNA: TGTGCCAGCAGCCAATCAGGACAGGGAAACGGGCCCCAGCATTTT.

There are a few counts of this clonotype. CDR3 loop: CASTESLGSYTDTQYF. CDR3 coding DNA: TGTGCCAGCACAGAGTCTTTGGGCAGCTACACAGATACGCAGTATTTT. The chain links TRBV6-1 to TRBJ2-3; D is ambiguous. The V gene's germline CDR1 is MNHNS and CDR2 SASEGT. V lost 7 bases to trimming and J lost 2 bases, with 19 bases between them. The CDR3 totals 16 residues.

This clonotype was counted many times. This chain joins TRBV29-1 and TRBJ1-1; no definite D call. Germline V lookup: CDR1 SQVTM, CDR2 ANQGSEA. This CDR3 contains 14 residues. V was pared by 1 base and J by 0 bases, with 9 bases between. CDR3 DNA: TGCAGCGTTGAAGGCGCCTGGGTGAACACTGAAGCTTTCTTT. Residues: CSVEGAWVNTEAFF. Based on the CDR3 plus reference TRBV29-1 and TRBJ1-1, the full variable domain is SAVISQKPSRDICQRGTSLTIQCQVDSQVTMMFWYRQQPGQSLTLIATANQGSEATYESGFVIDKFPISRPNLTFSTLTVSNMSPEDSSIYLCSVEGAWVNTEAFFGQGTRLTVV.

This clonotype has a count of ten or more. V is TRBV4-2 and J is TRBJ2-2; 15 bases line up with TRBD2. V lost 1 base to trimming and J lost 5 bases; unmatched junction nucleotides: 5. This CDR3 region has 18 residues. Germline V gene sequence: CDR1 LGHNA, CDR2 YNFKEQ. DNA of the CDR3: TGTGCCAGCAGCCAAGTACGGGGACTAGCGGGAGGAACCGGGGAGCTGTTTTTT. Residues: CASSQVRGLAGGTGELFF.

This clonotype showed up just a few times. This chain links TRBV3-1 with TRBJ1-6; 7 bases match TRBD1. Per germline, CDR1 LGHDT and CDR2 YNNKEL (reference sequence). The CDR3 sequence is 13 residues long. V lost 11 bases to trimming and J lost 7 bases; unmatched junction nucleotides: 8. This chain's CDR3 is CASSGTENSPLHF. CDR3 DNA sequence: TGTGCCTCTTCCGGGACAGAGAATTCACCCCTCCACTTT. The variable domain in full, with the rest retrieved from reference TRBV3-1 and TRBJ1-6, is DTAVSQTPKYLVTQMGNDKSIKCEQNLGHDTMYWYKQDSKKFLKIMFSYNNKELIINETVPNRFSPKSPDKAHLNLHINSLELGDSAVYFCASSGTENSPLHFGNGTRLTVT.

The sample holds one count of this clonotype. An end of the junction does not agree with germline; a read error may underlie this. This rearrangement joins TRBV20-1 to TRBJ2-1, with TRBD2 matching over 10 bases. The CDR3 consists of 18 residues. Germline CDR1 DFQATT, CDR2 SNEGSKA (reference sequence). Here the CDR3 DNA reads TGCTGTGCTAGAGATCCTACGGGCCAGCGGGGGGGTTACAATGAGCAGTTCTTC. It is translated as CCARDPTGQRGGYNEQFF.

V usage is TRBV7-9 and J usage is TRBJ2-7; D unresolved. The germline gives CDR1 SEHNR, CDR2 FQNEAQ (reference sequence). Trimming pared 3 bases from V and 5 bases from J, leaving 11 bases between. This CDR3 has 13 amino acids. CDR3 region: CASSLNYVDEQYF. DNA for the CDR3: TGTGCCAGCAGCTTGAATTACGTAGACGAGCAGTACTTC.

In its sample, this clonotype was seen a few times. V gene TRBV7-8 combines with J gene TRBJ2-1; TRBD1 or TRBD2 may be the D gene (5 bases each). Trimming took off 2 bases at V and 7 bases at J, with 15 bases between the two ends. Germline assignment: CDR1 SGHVS and CDR2 FQNEAQ. The CDR3 is 15 residues long. The CDR3 protein is CASSLTGPNGNEQFF. The DNA of the CDR3 is TGTGCCAGCAGCTTAACGGGACCCAACGGGAATGAGCAGTTCTTC.

This clonotype appeared a few times. CDR3 coding DNA: TGTGCCAGCAGCGTAGGGTGGACCACCGGGGAGCTGTTTTTT. This codes for CASSVGWTTGELFF. The chain joins TRBV9 to TRBJ2-2; D unclear. V lost 0 bases and J lost 4, with 7 bases in between. Germline V lookup: CDR1 SGDLS, CDR2 YYNGEE. The length of the CDR3 is 14 residues.

There are a few counts of this clonotype. V is TRBV6-6 and J is TRBJ2-1; tentative D call: TRBD1 (6 bases). The CDR3 sequence is 13 residues long. Trimming removed 2 bases from V and 5 bases from J, with 7 bases in between. Germline V gene data show CDR1 as MNHNY and CDR2 as SVGAGI (reference sequence). This CDR3 reads CASSYGQNNEQFF. Here the CDR3 DNA reads TGTGCCAGCAGTTACGGACAGAACAATGAGCAGTTCTTC.

This clonotype showed up just a few times. The chain is built from TRBV28 and TRBJ2-1; TRBD1 aligns across 8 bases. The CDR3 contains 16 residues. The junction had 8 bases not matched to a gene; V was cut back by 4 bases and J by 3 bases. CDR1 is MDHEN, CDR2 SYDVKM, per germline. Here the CDR3 DNA reads TGTGCCAGCAGTTCCACCCGGGACAGGAGCTACAATGAGCAGTTCTTC. This translates into CASSSTRDRSYNEQFF.

This clonotype occurred a few times. The J gene is TRBJ2-7, the V gene TRBV10-3; D unresolved. Trimming left V 0 bases short and J 0 bases short, with 9 bases between. Germline assignment: CDR1 ENHRY and CDR2 SYGVKD. This CDR3 region has 15 residues. CDR3 nucleotide sequence: TGTGCCATCAGTGAGTCAGCTACCTACTCCTACGAGCAGTACTTC. It yields the protein CAISESATYSYEQYF.

Many counts were recorded for this clonotype. This chain joins TRBV4-1 and TRBJ2-7; tentative D call: TRBD1 (6 bases). Germline V gives CDR1 MGHRA, CDR2 YSYEKL. V was cut by 4 bases and J by 3 bases, with 13 bases left in between. CDR3 length: 14 amino acids. The CDR3 reads CASSPRTGLYEQYF. The CDR3 DNA sequence: TGCGCCAGCAGCCCACGCACAGGGCTCTACGAGCAGTACTTC.

This sequence joins TRBV7-3 and TRBJ2-1; TRBD2 matches 11 bases. Per the germline V gene, CDR1 is SGHTA and CDR2 is FQGTGA. With V trimmed by 5 bases and J by 7 bases, 13 bases remained unmatched. This CDR3 spans 17 amino acids. CDR3 DNA sequence: TGTGCCAGCAGCCACCGGGGCAAACTAGCGGGAGTAAATGAGCAGTTCTTC. This gives the protein CASSHRGKLAGVNEQFF.

This clonotype turned up a few times. This chain uses TRBV2 with TRBJ2-3, with TRBD2 matching 13 bases. Trimming took 6 bases from V and 3 from J; bases not matched to a gene: 3. Germline values: CDR1 SNHLY, CDR2 FYNNEI. The CDR3 length is 15 residues. The CDR3 nucleotides read TGTGCCAGCAGAGAACTAGCGGGAGGGACAGATACGCAGTATTTT. Protein: CASRELAGGTDTQYF.

This CDR3 is CATSRRSGGAFETQYF. CDR3 bases: TGTGCCACCAGCCGGAGGAGCGGGGGGGCCTTTGAGACCCAGTACTTC. V gene TRBV15 combines with J gene TRBJ2-5; 10 bases align to TRBD2. Trimming took 5 bases from V and 5 from J; bases not matched to a gene: 11. The V gene's germline CDR1 is LNHNV and CDR2 YYDKDF (reference sequence). This CDR3 spans 16 amino acids.

The sample holds many counts of this clonotype. The rearrangement links TRBV6-1 to TRBJ2-4; D is uncertain. Germline assignment: CDR1 MNHNS and CDR2 SASEGT. Between the trimmed V and J ends, which lost 7 bases and 0 bases, there was a span of 10 bases. The CDR3 is made up of 14 amino acids. DNA for the CDR3: TGTGCCAGCAACATGGACCTAGCCAAAAACATTCAGTACTTC. Amino acid sequence: CASNMDLAKNIQYF.

At least ten counts were recorded for this clonotype. The chain combines TRBV4-2 with TRBJ1-4; maybe TRBD1 (5 bases). The CDR3 is 15 residues long. Deletions cut 2 bases from V and 8 bases from J, with 15 bases between. Germline V CDR1 and CDR2: LGHNA, YNFKEQ. CDR3 loop: CASSQLTGGGEKLFF. Written as DNA, the CDR3 is TGTGCCAGCAGCCAACTAACGGGGGGAGGAGAAAAACTGTTTTTT.

This clonotype was detected a few times. The rearrangement uses TRBV2 and TRBJ2-3, with 7 nucleotides matching TRBD2. With 0 bases clipped from V and 4 bases from J, the junction kept 4 bases outside the gene matches. CDR1 and CDR2 from the germline V gene are SNHLY and FYNNEI. The CDR3 sequence is 15 residues long. CDR3 sequence: CASSEAGGSADTQYF. In DNA form, the CDR3 reads TGTGCCAGCAGTGAAGCGGGAGGGAGCGCAGATACGCAGTATTTT.

This clonotype was seen a few times. The V and J genes are TRBV5-6 and TRBJ2-5; no definite D call. Germline CDR1 SGHDT, CDR2 YYEEEE. V was trimmed by 4 bases and J by 1 base, leaving 11 bases between them. The CDR3 runs to 14 residues. The CDR3 protein is CASSLESAQETQYF. In nucleotides, the CDR3 is TGTGCCAGCAGCCTGGAGTCAGCCCAAGAGACCCAGTACTTC.

This clonotype came up a few times. This chain connects TRBV20-1 to TRBJ2-5, with D hard to call. In germline, CDR1 is DFQATT, CDR2 SNEGSKA (reference sequence). The CDR3 extends over 14 amino acids. Trimming stripped 0 bases from V and 6 bases from J, with 14 bases between. The CDR3 loop is CSARDLRKRQTQYF. The DNA for the CDR3 is TGCAGTGCTAGAGATCTGCGGAAGAGGCAGACCCAGTACTTC.

This clonotype was recorded at least ten times. The gene calls are TRBV20-1 and TRBJ2-5; 7 nucleotides agree with TRBD1. Germline assignment: CDR1 DFQATT and CDR2 SNEGSKA (reference sequence). The CDR3 has 12 residues. The trim removed 8 bases at V and 4 bases at J, leaving 7 bases unmatched. CDR3 sequence: CSTTGQRETQYF. The CDR3 DNA sequence: TGCAGTACTACGGGACAGCGAGAGACCCAGTACTTC.

Concerning this clonotype: This CDR3 is missing its conserved last phenylalanine or tryptophan, likely due to a read error. The DNA is left out, because the CDR3 cannot be placed on it with certainty; the CDR3 is given as TCRdb lists it. The chain has TRBV7-3 and TRBJ2-1; TRBD1 is the table's D call and was not checked against the DNA. CDR1 SGHTA and CDR2 FQGTGA come from the germline V gene. From its first to its last residue, the CDR3 has 9 amino acids. CDR3 in amino acids: CANPLGRTI.

V is TRBV7-9 and J is TRBJ1-5; D possibly corresponds to TRBD1 (5 bases). The CDR3 runs 15 residues. Trimming stripped 2 bases from V and 6 bases from J, with 14 bases between. Germline CDR1 SEHNR, CDR2 FQNEAQ (reference sequence). The CDR3 here is CASSLSGSGAQPQHF. The DNA of the CDR3 is TGTGCCAGCAGCTTATCAGGGTCAGGAGCTCAGCCCCAGCATTTT.